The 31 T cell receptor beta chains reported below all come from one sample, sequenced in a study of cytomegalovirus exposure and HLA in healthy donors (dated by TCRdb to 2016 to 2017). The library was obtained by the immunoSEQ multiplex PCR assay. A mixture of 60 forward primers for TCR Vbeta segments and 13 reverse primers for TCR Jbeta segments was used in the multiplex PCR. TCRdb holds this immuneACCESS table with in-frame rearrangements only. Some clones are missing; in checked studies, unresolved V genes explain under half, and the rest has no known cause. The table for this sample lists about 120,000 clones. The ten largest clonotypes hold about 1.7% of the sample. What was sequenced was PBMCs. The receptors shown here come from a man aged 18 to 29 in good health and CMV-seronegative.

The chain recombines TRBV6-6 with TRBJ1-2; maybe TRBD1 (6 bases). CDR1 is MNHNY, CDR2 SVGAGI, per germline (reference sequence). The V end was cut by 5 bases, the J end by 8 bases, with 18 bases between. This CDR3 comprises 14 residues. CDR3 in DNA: TGTGCCAGCAGTCGCCGTGAGCCCGACAGGGGCTACACCTTC. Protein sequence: CASSRREPDRGYTF.

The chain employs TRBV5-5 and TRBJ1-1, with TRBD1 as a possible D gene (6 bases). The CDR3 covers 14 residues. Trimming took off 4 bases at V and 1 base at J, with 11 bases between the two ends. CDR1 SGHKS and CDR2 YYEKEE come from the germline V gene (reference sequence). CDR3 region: CASSVQGQNTEAFF. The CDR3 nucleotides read TGTGCCAGCAGCGTACAGGGCCAGAACACTGAAGCTTTCTTT.

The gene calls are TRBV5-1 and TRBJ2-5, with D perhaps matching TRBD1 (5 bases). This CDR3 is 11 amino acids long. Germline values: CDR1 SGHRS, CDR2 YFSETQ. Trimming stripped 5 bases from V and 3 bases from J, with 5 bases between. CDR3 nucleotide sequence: TGCGCCAGCAGAGGGGAAGAGACCCAGTACTTC. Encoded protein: CASRGEETQYF.

CDR3 in DNA: TGTGCCAGCTCACCCCCAGGGACAGGTTTTTACAATGAGCAGTTCTTC. It encodes CASSPPGTGFYNEQFF. This sequence joins TRBV18 and TRBJ2-1; 8 bases are shared with TRBD1. The CDR3 is 16 amino acids. Germline V gene lookup returns CDR1 KGHSH and CDR2 LQKENI. Unmatched junction bases numbered 8, after V lost 3 bases and J lost 4 bases.

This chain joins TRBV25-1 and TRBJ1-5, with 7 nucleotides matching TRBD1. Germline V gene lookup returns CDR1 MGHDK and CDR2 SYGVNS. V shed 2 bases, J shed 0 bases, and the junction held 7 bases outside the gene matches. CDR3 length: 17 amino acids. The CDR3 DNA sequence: TGTGCCAGCAGTGAAACTGGACAGGAAGATAGCAATCAGCCCCAGCATTTT. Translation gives CASSETGQEDSNQPQHF. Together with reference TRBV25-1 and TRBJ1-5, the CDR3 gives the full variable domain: EADIYQTPRYLVIGTGKKITLECSQTMGHDKMYWYQQDPGMELHLIHYSYGVNSTEKGDLSSESTVSRIRTEHFPLTLESARPSHTSQYLCASSETGQEDSNQPQHFGDGTRLSIL.

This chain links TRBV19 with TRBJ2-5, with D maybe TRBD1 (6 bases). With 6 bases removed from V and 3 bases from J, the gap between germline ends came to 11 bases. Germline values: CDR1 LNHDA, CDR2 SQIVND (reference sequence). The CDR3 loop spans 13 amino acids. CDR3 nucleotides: TGTGCCAGTAGAACAACAGGGAAAGAGACCCAGTACTTC. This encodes CASRTTGKETQYF.

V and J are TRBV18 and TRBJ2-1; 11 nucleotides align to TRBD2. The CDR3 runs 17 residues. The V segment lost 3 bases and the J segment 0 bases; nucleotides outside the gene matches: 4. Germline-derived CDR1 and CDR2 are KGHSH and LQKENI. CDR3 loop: CASSPVTSGNSYNEQFF. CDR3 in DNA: TGTGCCAGCTCACCCGTGACTAGCGGGAACTCCTACAATGAGCAGTTCTTC.

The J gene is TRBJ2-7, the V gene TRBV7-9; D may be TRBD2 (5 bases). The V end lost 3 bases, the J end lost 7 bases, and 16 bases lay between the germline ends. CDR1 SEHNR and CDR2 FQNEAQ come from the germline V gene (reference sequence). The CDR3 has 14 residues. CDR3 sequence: CASSFQAEGLEQYF. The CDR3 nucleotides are TGTGCCAGCAGCTTTCAGGCCGAGGGCCTTGAGCAGTACTTC.

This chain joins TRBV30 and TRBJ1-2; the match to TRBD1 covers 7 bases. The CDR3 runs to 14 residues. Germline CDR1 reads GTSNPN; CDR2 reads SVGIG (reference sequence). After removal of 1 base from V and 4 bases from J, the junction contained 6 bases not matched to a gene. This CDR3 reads CAWSGRQGFYGYTF. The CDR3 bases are TGTGCCTGGAGTGGACGACAGGGTTTCTATGGCTACACCTTC.

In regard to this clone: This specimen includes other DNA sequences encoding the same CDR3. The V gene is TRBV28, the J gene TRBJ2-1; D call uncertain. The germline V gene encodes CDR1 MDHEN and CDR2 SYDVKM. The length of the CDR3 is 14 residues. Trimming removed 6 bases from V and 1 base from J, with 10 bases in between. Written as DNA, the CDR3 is TGTGCCAGCAGCCCCGACGGGTCCTACAATGAGCAGTTCTTC. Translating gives CASSPDGSYNEQFF.

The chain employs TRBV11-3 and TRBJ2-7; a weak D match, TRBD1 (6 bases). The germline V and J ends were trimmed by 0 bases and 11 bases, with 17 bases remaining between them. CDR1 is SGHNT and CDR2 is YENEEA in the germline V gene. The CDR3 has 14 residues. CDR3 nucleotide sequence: TGTGCCAGCAGCTTAGAAGCAGCGAACAGGGCGAAGTACTTC. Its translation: CASSLEAANRAKYF.

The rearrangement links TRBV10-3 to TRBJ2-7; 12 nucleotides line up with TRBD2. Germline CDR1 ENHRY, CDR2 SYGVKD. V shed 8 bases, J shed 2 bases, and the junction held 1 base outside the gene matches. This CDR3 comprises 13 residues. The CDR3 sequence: CAIGLAGTYEQYF. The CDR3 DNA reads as TGTGCCATCGGACTAGCGGGAACCTACGAGCAGTACTTC.

The CDR3 is CASSITREVGNQPQHF. CDR3 coding DNA: TGTGCCAGTAGTATAACTAGGGAGGTTGGCAATCAGCCCCAGCATTTT. This rearrangement joins TRBV19 to TRBJ1-5, with D unclear. Germline assignment: CDR1 LNHDA and CDR2 SQIVND (reference sequence). The CDR3 is made up of 16 amino acids. The V end was cut by 2 bases, the J end by 2 bases, with 13 bases between. Full variable domain (remainder filled in from reference TRBV19 and TRBJ1-5): DGGITQSPKYLFRKEGQNVTLSCEQNLNHDAMYWYRQDPGQGLRLIYYSQIVNDFQKGDIAEGYSVSREKKESFPLTVTSAQKNPTAFYLCASSITREVGNQPQHFGDGTRLSIL.

Written as DNA, the CDR3 is TGCGCCAGCAGCTTGGCTACGGGGAGGGGCACTGAAGCTTTCTTT. Amino acids: CASSLATGRGTEAFF. V usage is TRBV5-1 and J usage is TRBJ1-1; a possible D gene is TRBD1 (5 bases). Germline V gene lookup returns CDR1 SGHRS and CDR2 YFSETQ. The length of the CDR3 is 15 residues. The ends were cut back, 0 bases at V and 4 bases at J, with 13 bases in the middle.

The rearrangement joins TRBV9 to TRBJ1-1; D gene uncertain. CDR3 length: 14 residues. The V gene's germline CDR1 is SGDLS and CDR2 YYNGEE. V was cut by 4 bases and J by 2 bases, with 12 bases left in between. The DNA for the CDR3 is TGTGCCAGCAGCCCCCGTGTAGATAACACTGAAGCTTTCTTT. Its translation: CASSPRVDNTEAFF.

CDR3 in DNA: TGTGCCAGCAGCTTAGGACAACTTAACTATGGCTACACCTTC. It encodes CASSLGQLNYGYTF. J is TRBJ1-2 and V is TRBV5-6, with TRBD1 as a possible D gene (5 bases). The CDR3 totals 14 residues. Germline V gives CDR1 SGHDT, CDR2 YYEEEE. Trimming took off 2 bases at V and 1 base at J, with 9 bases between the two ends. The whole variable domain, filled in from reference TRBV5-6 and TRBJ1-2, reads DAGVTQSPTHLIKTRGQQVTLRCSPKSGHDTVSWYQQALGQGPQFIFQYYEEEERQRGNFPDRFSGHQFPNYSSELNVNALLLGDSALYLCASSLGQLNYGYTFGSGTRLTVV.

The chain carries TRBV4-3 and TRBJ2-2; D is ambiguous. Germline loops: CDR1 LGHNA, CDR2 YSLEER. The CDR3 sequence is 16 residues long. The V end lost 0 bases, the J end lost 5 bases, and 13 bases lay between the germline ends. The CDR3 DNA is TGCGCCAGCAGCCAAGATCTCGCTAGAAGTACCGGGGAGCTGTTTTTT. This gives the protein CASSQDLARSTGELFF.

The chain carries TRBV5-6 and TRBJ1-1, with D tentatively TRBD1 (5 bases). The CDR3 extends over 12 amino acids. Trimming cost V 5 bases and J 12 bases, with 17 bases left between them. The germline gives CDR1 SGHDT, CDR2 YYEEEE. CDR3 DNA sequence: TGTGCCAGCAGACGTCCAGGGAAGATATCTTTCTTT. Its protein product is CASRRPGKISFF.

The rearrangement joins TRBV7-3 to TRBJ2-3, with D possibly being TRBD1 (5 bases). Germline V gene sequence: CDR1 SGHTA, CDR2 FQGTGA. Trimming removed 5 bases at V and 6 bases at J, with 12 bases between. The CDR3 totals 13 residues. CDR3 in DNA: TGTGCCAGCAGCACAACCCACAGGGATACGCAGTATTTT. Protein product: CASSTTHRDTQYF.

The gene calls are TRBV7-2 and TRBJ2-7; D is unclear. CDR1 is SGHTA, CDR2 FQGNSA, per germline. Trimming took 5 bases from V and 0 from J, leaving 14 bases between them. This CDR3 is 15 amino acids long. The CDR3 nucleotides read TGTGCCAGCAGCGTCGACCCGGCTAGCTCCTACGAGCAGTACTTC. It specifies CASSVDPASSYEQYF.

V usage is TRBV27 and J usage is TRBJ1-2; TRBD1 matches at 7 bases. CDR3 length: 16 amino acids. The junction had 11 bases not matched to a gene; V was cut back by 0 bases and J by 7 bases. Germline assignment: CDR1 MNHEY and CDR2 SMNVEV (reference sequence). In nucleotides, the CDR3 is TGTGCCAGCAGTTTATCCCGAGGGGGCAATAGAGGTGGCTACACCTTC. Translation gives CASSLSRGGNRGGYTF.

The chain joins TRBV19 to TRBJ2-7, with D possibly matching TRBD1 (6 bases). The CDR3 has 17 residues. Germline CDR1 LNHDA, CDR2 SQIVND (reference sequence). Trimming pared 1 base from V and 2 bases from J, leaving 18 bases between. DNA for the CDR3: TGTGCCAGTAGTATAGGTAAAACAGGGTACCTTGCCTACGAGCAGTACTTC. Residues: CASSIGKTGYLAYEQYF.

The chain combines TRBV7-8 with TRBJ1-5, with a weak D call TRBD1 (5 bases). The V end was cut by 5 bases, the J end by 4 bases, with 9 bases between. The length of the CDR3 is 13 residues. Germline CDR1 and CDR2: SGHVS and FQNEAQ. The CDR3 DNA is TGTGCCAGCAGCCCGGGGGATAATCAGCCCCAGCATTTT. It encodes CASSPGDNQPQHF.

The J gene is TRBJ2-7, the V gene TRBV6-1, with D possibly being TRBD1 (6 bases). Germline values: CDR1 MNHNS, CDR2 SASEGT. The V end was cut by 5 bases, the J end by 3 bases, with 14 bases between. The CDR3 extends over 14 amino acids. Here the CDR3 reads CASSRTDNYYEQYF. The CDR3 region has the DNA TGTGCCAGCAGTCGGACAGACAATTACTACGAGCAGTACTTC.

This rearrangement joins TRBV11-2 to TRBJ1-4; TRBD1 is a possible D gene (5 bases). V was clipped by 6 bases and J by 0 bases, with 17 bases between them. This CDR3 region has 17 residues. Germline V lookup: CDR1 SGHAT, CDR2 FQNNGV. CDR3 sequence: CASSLNLRVSTNEKLFF. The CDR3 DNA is TGTGCCAGCAGTCTAAATCTCAGGGTTTCAACTAATGAAAAACTGTTTTTT.

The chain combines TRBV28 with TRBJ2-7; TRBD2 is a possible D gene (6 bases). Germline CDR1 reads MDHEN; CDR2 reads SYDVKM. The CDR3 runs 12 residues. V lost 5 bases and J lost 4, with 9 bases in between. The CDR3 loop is CASSLRGYEQYF. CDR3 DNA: TGTGCCAGCAGTCTTCGGGGGTACGAGCAGTACTTC. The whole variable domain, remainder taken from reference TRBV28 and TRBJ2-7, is DVKVTQSSRYLVKRTGEKVFLECVQDMDHENMFWYRQDPGLGLRLIYFSYDVKMKEKGDIPEGYSVSREKKERFSLILESASTNQTSMYLCASSLRGYEQYFGPGTRLTVT.

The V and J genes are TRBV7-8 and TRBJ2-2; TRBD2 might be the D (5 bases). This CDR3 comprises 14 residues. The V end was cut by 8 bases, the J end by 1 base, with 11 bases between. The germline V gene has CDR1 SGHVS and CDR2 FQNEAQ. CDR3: CASGERMNTGELFF. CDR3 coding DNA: TGTGCCAGCGGTGAGCGGATGAACACCGGGGAGCTGTTTTTT.

CDR3 in DNA: TGCGCCAGCAGCCTCCCCGACTTAAAAAACACTGAAGCTTTCTTT. It is translated as CASSLPDLKNTEAFF. The genes are TRBV4-1 and TRBJ1-1; D is unclear. V gave up 4 bases and J gave up 2 bases, with 14 bases separating them. Germline CDR1 and CDR2: MGHRA and YSYEKL. This CDR3 has 15 residues.

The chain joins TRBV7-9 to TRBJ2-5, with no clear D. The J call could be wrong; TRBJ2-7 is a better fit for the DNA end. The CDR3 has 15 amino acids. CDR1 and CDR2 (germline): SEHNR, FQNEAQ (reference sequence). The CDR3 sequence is CASSSRLLSSYEQYF. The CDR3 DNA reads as TGTGCCAGCAGCTCCCGCCTGCTGAGCTCCTACGAGCAGTACTTC.

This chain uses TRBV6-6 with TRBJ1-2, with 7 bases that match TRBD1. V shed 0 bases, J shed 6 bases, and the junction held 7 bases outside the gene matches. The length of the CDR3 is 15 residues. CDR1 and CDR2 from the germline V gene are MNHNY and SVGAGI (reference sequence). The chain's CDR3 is CASSYSDRKENGYTF. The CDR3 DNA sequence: TGTGCCAGCAGTTACTCGGACAGGAAGGAAAATGGCTACACCTTC.

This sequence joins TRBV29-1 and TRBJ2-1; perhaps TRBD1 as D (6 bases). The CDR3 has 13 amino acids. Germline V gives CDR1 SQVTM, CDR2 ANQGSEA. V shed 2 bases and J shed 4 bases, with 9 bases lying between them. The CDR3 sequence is CSVEHRVYNEQFF. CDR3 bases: TGCAGCGTTGAACACAGGGTATACAATGAGCAGTTCTTC.